This note documents a single TCR beta chain sequence. What it binds is not known. The sample originates from a study of cytomegalovirus exposure and HLA in healthy donors. Study-wide results and limits: For most TCR sequences rarity was the rule, although some public TCRs occurred in many donors.

Assay used: immunoSEQ multiplex PCR; TCRdb lists only in-frame clones, some missing. The profile shows about 200,000 clones, about nine tenths of them singletons. The TCR comes from a young woman in good health and CMV-seropositive. Input material: PBMCs.

This CDR3 is CASSVLRTGTEAFF. In DNA, the CDR3 is TGTGCCAGCAGTGTCTTAAGGACAGGGACTGAAGCTTTCTTT. The chain links TRBV6-1 to TRBJ1-1; 8 positions agree with TRBD1. Looked up from germline, CDR1 is MNHNS and CDR2 is SASEGT. CDR3 length: 14 amino acids. Losses at the gene ends were 4 bases for V and 5 bases for J; bases not matched to a gene: 6.